This paragraph covers one T cell receptor (beta chain) sequence. Its antigen specificity is not known. Per-base quality was not reported, and no clone a single base away is much larger than it. Genomic DNA was isolated from the sorted cells so that the TCRbeta CDR3 region could be sequenced. TCRbeta CDR3 regions were sequenced using the immunoSEQ Assay. TCRdb took over this immuneACCESS table, retaining in-frame rearrangements with V and J assigned. Such tables are incomplete; in checked studies, under half of the missing clones stem from an unresolved V gene, and the remainder is unexplained. The sample yields just under 75,000 clones; more than 80% were counted once. Approximately 0.58% of the sample rests with the top ten. The sample belongs to a study of OX40 agonist ivuxolimab in advanced cancers. Study-level background: Ivuxolimab was a fully human IgG2 agonistic monoclonal antibody targeting the costimulatory receptor OX40 (CD134). Of the roughly 51 patients in dose escalation, about 20 had hepatocellular carcinoma, around 15 had melanoma, 9 had renal cell carcinoma and 9 had head and neck cancer. The purpose of peripheral TCRbeta sequencing was to test whether ivuxolimab changed TCR sequence diversity and led to clonal T-cell expansion. Partial responses were achieved by three dose-escalation patients, of whom one had hepatocellular carcinoma and two had cutaneous melanoma. The paper covers the monotherapy dose-escalation part of the phase I ivuxolimab trial, which included N of about 51 patients. Prior anti-PD-1, anti-PD-L1 or anti-CTLA-4 therapy was permitted, and checkpoint inhibitors had been received by roughly two fifths of dose-escalation patients. A male proportion of around 81% and a mean age of roughly 58 years, ranging from 23 to 79, were recorded for the dose-escalation cohort. Intravenous ivuxolimab was administered to patients every 2 weeks at six dose levels: 0.01, 0.1, 0.3, 1.5, 3 and 10 mg/kg.

The trial excluded patients who had a history of autoimmune disease or were on systemic immunosuppression. Peripheral blood for TCR sequencing was collected from all dose cohorts at baseline, on cycle 4 day 1, and on cycle 7 day 1. The samples were drawn from a first-in-human, open-label, multicenter phase I dose-escalation trial of ivuxolimab. Adults with locally advanced or metastatic melanoma, renal cell, hepatocellular, or head and neck squamous cell carcinoma were enrolled in the trial. CD4+ and CD8+ T cells were sorted separately from peripheral blood before TCR sequencing. Summary of the overall study and its limitations: At doses of 0.1 to 3.0 mg/kg, clonal expansion of both CD4+ and CD8+ T cells in blood was seen between baseline and week 6. After ivuxolimab, CD8+ T cells had more expanded clones than CD4+ T cells on average. In the 0.1-3.0 mg/kg groups, partial responders had among the lowest normalized peripheral clonal expansion, particularly in CD8+ T cells. Low levels of normalized T-cell clonal expansion were also seen in some patients who did not respond. The antigen specificity of the clonally expanded peripheral T cells was not determined.

Relative to germline, V is missing 2 bases and J is missing 16 bases, with 17 bases of the junction outside any gene match. Spanning cysteine to phenylalanine, the CDR3 consists of 16 amino acids. Just the 48-base CDR3 DNA is kept, in frame starting at base 1. The germline V gene specifies SGHAT as CDR1 and FQNNGV as CDR2. The receptor chain draws on TRBV11-2 and TRBJ2-1; TRBD2 lines up with 10 middle nucleotides. The sequenced sample was CD4+ or CD8+ T cells sorted from blood, obtained in a trial of the OX40 agonist ivuxolimab. This sequence originates from an adult with an advanced solid tumor such as melanoma, head and neck, liver or kidney cancer. The sequenced DNA is TGTGCCAGCAGCTTAAATCTTCTGTCTAGCGGGAGTATATTTTTCTTC. This yields the protein CASSLNLLSSGSIFFF. Joined to the reference TRBV11-2 and TRBJ2-1 proteins, this CDR3 gives the full variable domain: EAGVAQSPRYKIIEKRQSVAFWCNPISGHATLYWYQQILGQGPKLLIQFQNNGVVDDSQLPKDRFSAERLKGVDSTLKIQPAKLEDSAVYLCASSLNLLSSGSIFFFGPGTRLTVL.